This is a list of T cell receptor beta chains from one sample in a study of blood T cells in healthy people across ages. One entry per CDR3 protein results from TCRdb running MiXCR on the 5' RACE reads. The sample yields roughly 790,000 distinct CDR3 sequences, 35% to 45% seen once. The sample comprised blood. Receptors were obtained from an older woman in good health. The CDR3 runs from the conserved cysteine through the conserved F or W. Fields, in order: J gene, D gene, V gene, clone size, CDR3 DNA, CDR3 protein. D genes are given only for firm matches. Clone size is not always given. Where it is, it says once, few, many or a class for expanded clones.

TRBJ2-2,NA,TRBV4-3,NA,TGCGCCAGCAGCGTAAACCAGAGGAACACCGGGGAGCTGTTTTTT,CASSVNQRNTGELFF
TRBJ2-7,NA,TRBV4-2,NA,TGTGCCAGCAGCCAGACCGGGACTGGGGGTATAAAGCAGTACTTC,CASSQTGTGGIKQYF
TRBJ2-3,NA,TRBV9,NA,TGTGCCAGCAGCGTAGAGGGGGCGGGAGGAGAAACAGATACGCAGTATTTT,CASSVEGAGGETDTQYF
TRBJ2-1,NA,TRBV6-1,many,TGTGCCAGCATCACCTTGCGGGATGAGCAGTTCTTC,CASITLRDEQFF
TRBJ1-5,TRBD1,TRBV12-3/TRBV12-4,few,TGTGCCAGCAGTTTGGGACAGGGTCTCGGGCAGCCCCAGCATTTT,CASSLGQGLGQPQHF
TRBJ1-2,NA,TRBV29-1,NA,TGCAGCGTGACCGGGAGTCGGATACTTGGCTACACCTTC,CSVTGSRILGYTF
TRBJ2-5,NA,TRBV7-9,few,TGTGCCAGCAGCTTGCGGGGACAGCAAGCTTCGTACCAAGAGACCCAGTACTTC,CASSLRGQQASYQETQYF
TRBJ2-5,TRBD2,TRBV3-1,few,TGTGCCAGCAGCCGGACTAGCGGGGCTGAGCAGTACTTC,CASSRTSGAEQYF
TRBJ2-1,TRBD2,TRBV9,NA,TGTGCCAGCAGCCCCAGAACTAGCGGGGGGGCGGTTGAGCAGTTCTTC,CASSPRTSGGAVEQFF
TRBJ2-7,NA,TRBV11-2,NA,TGTGCCAGCAGCTTAGGGCTAGCTGTCGAGCAGTACTTC,CASSLGLAVEQYF
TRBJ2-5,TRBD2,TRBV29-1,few,TGCAGCGGTGCTAGCGGGAGCCTAGAGACCCAGTACTTC,CSGASGSLETQYF
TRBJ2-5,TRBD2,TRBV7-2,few,TGTGCCAGCAGCTTAACCCCTAGCGGGCGCCAAGAGACCCAGTACTTC,CASSLTPSGRQETQYF
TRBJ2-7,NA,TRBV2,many,TGTGCCAGCAGTGGGTGGCGAAAGACCTACGAGCAGTACTTC,CASSGWRKTYEQYF
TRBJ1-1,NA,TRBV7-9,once,TGTGCCAGCAGCTTAGGTGCCGGGAGCTACACTGAAGCTTTCTTT,CASSLGAGSYTEAFF
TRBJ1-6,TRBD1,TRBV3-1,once,TGTGCCAGCAGCCAAGGACAGGGTATTTCACCCCTCCACTTT,CASSQGQGISPLHF
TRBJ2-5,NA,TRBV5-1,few,TGCGCCAGCAGCTCTTCCCTTCCCCCGGGTAGAGAGACCCAGTACTTC,CASSSSLPPGRETQYF
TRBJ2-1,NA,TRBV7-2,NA,TGTGCCAGCAGCCCGGGACAAAACTCCTACAATGAGCAGTTCTTC,CASSPGQNSYNEQFF
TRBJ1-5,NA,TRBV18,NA,TGTGCCAGCTCACCGACCTATTCTCAGCCCCAGCATTTT,CASSPTYSQPQHF
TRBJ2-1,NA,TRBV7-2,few,TGTGCCAGCAGCGTAGGAAGGCGCAATGAGCAGTTCTTC,CASSVGRRNEQFF
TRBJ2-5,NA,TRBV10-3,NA,TGTGCCATCAGTGATTCTGTGGGGCCGGAGACCCAGTACTTC,CAISDSVGPETQYF
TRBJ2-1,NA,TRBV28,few,TGTGCCAGCAGTACCCAAGGGTGGACCGATGAGCAGTTCTTC,CASSTQGWTDEQFF
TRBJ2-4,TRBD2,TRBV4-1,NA,TGCGCCAGCAGCCAAGGACTAGCGGGAGAAAACATTCAGTACTTC,CASSQGLAGENIQYF
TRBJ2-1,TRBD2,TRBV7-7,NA,TGTGCTAGCAGCTTAGCGGGAGACCACAATGAGCAGTTCTTC,CASSLAGDHNEQFF
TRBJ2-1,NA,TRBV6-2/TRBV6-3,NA,TGTGCCAGCAGTTACTCGAGTTATTCGGTCAGGGAACGGTCCCTGTACCAAGAGACCCAGTTCTTC,CASSYSSYSVRERSLYQETQFF
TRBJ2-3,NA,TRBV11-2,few,TGTGCCAGCAGCTTAGTGGGCGGGGTAACAGATACGCAGTATTTT,CASSLVGGVTDTQYF
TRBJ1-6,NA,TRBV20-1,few,TGCAGTGCTAGAGCGGCAGGGACCAATTCACCCCTCCACTTT,CSARAAGTNSPLHF
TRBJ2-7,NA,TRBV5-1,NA,TGCGCCAGCAGCTTGTACCCAGCCTACGAGCAGTACTTC,CASSLYPAYEQYF
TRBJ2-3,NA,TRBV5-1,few,TGCGCCAGCAGCTTGGGCACGAGAGGGCCCACAGATACGCAGTATTTT,CASSLGTRGPTDTQYF
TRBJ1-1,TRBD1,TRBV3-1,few,TGTGCCAGCAGCCAATCCGGGACAGTGAACACTGAAGCTTTCTTT,CASSQSGTVNTEAFF
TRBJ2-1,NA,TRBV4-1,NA,TGCGCCAGCAGCCGGAGCCTACAATACAATGAGCAGTTCTTC,CASSRSLQYNEQFF
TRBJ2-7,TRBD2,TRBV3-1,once,TGTGCCAGCAGCCCTAGCGGGGGGGCCAATGGCGAGCAGTACTTC,CASSPSGGANGEQYF
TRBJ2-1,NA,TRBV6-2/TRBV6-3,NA,TGTGCCAGCAGTTACGGCCTGGGGGACGTAAGCTCCTACAATGAGCAGTTCTTC,CASSYGLGDVSSYNEQFF
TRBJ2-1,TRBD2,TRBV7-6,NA,TGTGCCAGCAGCTTATCTACTAGCGGGAGTCGAAATGAGCAGTTCTTC,CASSLSTSGSRNEQFF
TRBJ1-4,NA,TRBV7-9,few,TGTGCCAGCAGCTTACGCCCCTCGGGTGAAAAACTGTTTTTT,CASSLRPSGEKLFF
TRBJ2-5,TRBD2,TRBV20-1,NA,TGCAGTGCTTCCCCCGGGACTAGCGGGAGAGGGACACAGTACTTC,CSASPGTSGRGTQYF
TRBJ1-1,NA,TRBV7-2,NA,TGTGCCAGTATCTGGACCGGGTCGAACACTGAAGCTTTCTTT,CASIWTGSNTEAFF
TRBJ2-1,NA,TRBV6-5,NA,TGTGCCAGCTCTGCTGCTAGCGAGCAGTTCTTC,CASSAASEQFF
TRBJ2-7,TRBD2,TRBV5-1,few,TGCGCCAGCAGATTAAGAGGTCCGGGACTAGCGGGGCGGAGCTCCTACGAGCAGTACTTC,CASRLRGPGLAGRSSYEQYF
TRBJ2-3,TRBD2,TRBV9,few,TGTGCCAGCAGCGCCTATAGCGGGAAGACGATGATCCATACGCAGTATTTT,CASSAYSGKTMIHTQYF
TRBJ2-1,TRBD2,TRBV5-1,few,TGCGCCAGCAGCTGGGAAGCGGGGGAATACAATGAGCAGTTCTTC,CASSWEAGEYNEQFF
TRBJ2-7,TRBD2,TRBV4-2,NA,TGTGCCAGCAGCTCAGCGGGAGGGGGTGACGAGCAGTACTTC,CASSSAGGGDEQYF
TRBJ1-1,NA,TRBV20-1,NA,TGCAGTGCCCTGACTGGGAACACTGAAGCTTTCTTT,CSALTGNTEAFF
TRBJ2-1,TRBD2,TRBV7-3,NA,TGTGCCAGCAGCCCCTCCCGGGGGGGTGGCGATGAGCAGTTCTTC,CASSPSRGGGDEQFF
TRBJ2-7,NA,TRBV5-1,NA,TGCGCCAGCAGCTTGGACGGGGCGCCTCCCTACGAGCAGTACTTC,CASSLDGAPPYEQYF
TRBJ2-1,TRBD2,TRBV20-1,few,TGCAGTGCTAGGTCCCGAGCGGGAGTGTTCGCCAATGAGCAGTTCTTC,CSARSRAGVFANEQFF
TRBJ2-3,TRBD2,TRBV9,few,TGTGCCAGCAGCGTAGGGACTAGCGGGGGCCTCACAGATACGCAGTATTTT,CASSVGTSGGLTDTQYF